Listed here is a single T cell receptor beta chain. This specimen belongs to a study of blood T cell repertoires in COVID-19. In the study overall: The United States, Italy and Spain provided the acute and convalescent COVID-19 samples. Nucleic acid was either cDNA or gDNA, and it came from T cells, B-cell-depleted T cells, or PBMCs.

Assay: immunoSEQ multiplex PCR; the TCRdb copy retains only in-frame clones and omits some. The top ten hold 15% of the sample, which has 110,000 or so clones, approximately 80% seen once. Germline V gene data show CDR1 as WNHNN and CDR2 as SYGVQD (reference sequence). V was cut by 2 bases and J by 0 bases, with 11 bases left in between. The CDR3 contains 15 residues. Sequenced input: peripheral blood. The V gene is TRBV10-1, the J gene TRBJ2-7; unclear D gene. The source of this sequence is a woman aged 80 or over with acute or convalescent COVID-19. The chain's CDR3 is CASSETTGSSYEQYF. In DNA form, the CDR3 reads TGCGCCAGCAGTGAGACTACCGGATCCTCCTACGAGCAGTACTTC.